Given below is one T cell receptor beta chain in context. Its antigen has not been determined. No base-level quality is on record; no much larger clone is a single base apart. The immunoSEQ Assay, a bias-controlled multiplex PCR, was used to amplify TCRbeta CDR3 regions from genomic DNA. The source study handled its data this way. The number of nucleated cells in each sample was estimated from the amplification of reference gene primers within the assay. Sequence reads were collapsed and filtered to measure the absolute abundance of every unique TCRbeta CDR3 rearrangement. Productive Simpson clonality was computed per sample as the square root of Simpson's diversity index over productive rearrangements. Drawn from immuneACCESS, this table holds only the in-frame rearrangements with V and J called that TCRdb kept. Clones are partly lost; checked studies trace under half to an unresolved V gene and leave the rest unexplained. V and J calls plus clone size are reproduced from that table; the DNA served to infer D and trimming. Across this sample there are approximately 71,000 clones, with over 75% seen only once. Less than 6.5% of the sample is in the top ten clones.

The collaborating institutions used their own protocols to collect whole blood in K2EDTA tubes. For TCRbeta analysis, collaborator samples were shipped as frozen whole blood, as isolated PBMCs, or as DNA extracted from either sample type. The data were taken from a study of blood T cell repertoires in COVID-19 (dated by TCRdb to the early 2020s). Regarding the complete study: Collaborator samples came from the United States, Italy and Spain and covered acute and convalescent phases of COVID-19. The material from the prospective study consisted of cDNA or gDNA derived from T cells, B-cell-depleted T cells, or PBMCs. Deeply sampled blood TCRbeta repertoires from subjects exposed to, actively infected with, or recovered from COVID-19 were included in the dataset. The repertoires were made available in a free public database intended to serve as a resource for research on the immune response to SARS-CoV-2. Samples were obtained from the ongoing ImmuneRACE study (first 160 participants) and from over 1,000 subjects provided by 6 global collaborators. The sample metadata nearly always contained a de-identified subject ID, COVID-19 status, age in years and sex. Where HLA class I and class II types were available, the types were taken from metadata supplied by the sample provider, not from assay-based typing. The research as a whole found: The amount of clinical and demographic metadata varied by source and participant and was provided uncurated.

Taken from the germline V gene, the CDR1 and CDR2 loops are SGHRS and YFSETQ. The CDR3 spans 15 residues, from the cysteine through the phenylalanine. Of all the DNA, just the CDR3 is kept, 45 bases in frame from base 1. V is cut by 4 bases and J by 2 bases, and the space between the germline ends is 13 bases. This sequence originates from a woman younger than 35 with acute or convalescent COVID-19. Sequenced material: peripheral blood. The rearranged segments are TRBV5-1 and TRBJ1-3; no D gene call is confident. The DNA sequence is TGCGCCAGCAGCCCCGGGCAGGAGGCTGGAAACACCATATATTTT. This yields the protein CASSPGQEAGNTIYF.